The 32 T cell receptor beta chains in this list originate from one sample, sequenced in a study of T cell repertoires in cytomegalovirus infection. MiXCR was run by TCRdb on the reads, yielding one entry per CDR3 protein. The sample contains about 400,000 distinct CDR3 sequences, 15% to 20% of which appear only once. Sequencing input: PBMCs. The source of these receptors is a human donor in good health (CMV status not recorded). Some clones in this sample may be carry-over from other donors' samples.

This clonotype was detected a few times. V usage is TRBV20-1 and J usage is TRBJ2-3, with 10 bases fitting TRBD2. This CDR3 has 15 residues. The V gene's germline CDR1 is DFQATT and CDR2 SNEGSKA (reference sequence). The V gene end was trimmed by 3 bases and the J gene end by 3 bases; junction bases not matched to a gene: 6. CDR3 loop: CSARRLAGETDTQYF. CDR3 DNA sequence: TGCAGTGCTAGGCGCCTAGCGGGGGAAACAGATACGCAGTATTTT.

This clonotype was found a few times. The J gene is TRBJ2-5, the V gene TRBV9, with 12 nucleotides matching TRBD1. V was clipped by 3 bases and J by 3 bases; unmatched bases: 3. This CDR3 spans 15 amino acids. Germline values: CDR1 SGDLS, CDR2 YYNGEE. CDR3 bases: TGTGCCAGCAGCGCAGGGACAGGGGGCGAAGAGACCCAGTACTTC. Protein product: CASSAGTGGEETQYF.

The chain carries TRBV20-1 and TRBJ2-1; 8 bases are a match to TRBD2. Germline lookup yields CDR1 DFQATT and CDR2 SNEGSKA (reference sequence). The CDR3 sequence is 15 residues long. The J segment lost 0 bases and the V segment lost 0 bases, leaving 1 base of the junction unmatched. CDR3 DNA: TGCAGTGCTAGAGAGAGCGGGAGCTCCTACAATGAGCAGTTCTTC. It encodes CSARESGSSYNEQFF.

The chain links TRBV7-6 to TRBJ2-7, with D possibly being TRBD1 (6 bases). The CDR3 loop spans 14 amino acids. The germline V gene encodes CDR1 SGHVS and CDR2 FNYEAQ. Trimming took 5 bases from V and 0 from J, leaving 11 bases between them. In DNA form, the CDR3 reads TGTGCCAGCAGCCTCAGGGACAACTCCTACGAGCAGTACTTC. Translating gives CASSLRDNSYEQYF.

This clonotype occurred a few times. This chain uses TRBV19 with TRBJ2-1; 13 nucleotides agree with TRBD2. Germline lookup yields CDR1 LNHDA and CDR2 SQIVND (reference sequence). The CDR3 loop spans 17 amino acids. Trimming at V came to 5 bases and at J to 0 bases, leaving 4 bases not matched to a gene. CDR3 region: CASSQTSGRDSYNEQFF. The CDR3 DNA is TGTGCCAGTAGTCAAACTAGCGGGAGGGACTCCTACAATGAGCAGTTCTTC.

This clonotype has only a few counts. This sequence joins TRBV20-1 and TRBJ2-7; D is perhaps TRBD2 (5 bases). CDR3 length: 13 residues. Trimming removed 6 bases from V and 5 bases from J, with 17 bases in between. Germline V gene sequence: CDR1 DFQATT, CDR2 SNEGSKA (reference sequence). The CDR3 sequence is CSAGRVGLDEQYF. CDR3 DNA sequence: TGCAGTGCAGGGCGGGTCGGCCTCGACGAGCAGTACTTC.

This clonotype was recorded a few times. The chain carries TRBV7-8 and TRBJ2-1, with TRBD2 as a possible D gene (5 bases). This CDR3 spans 16 amino acids. V shed 1 base and J shed 9 bases, with 19 bases lying between them. Germline V gene lookup returns CDR1 SGHVS and CDR2 FQNEAQ. CDR3 nucleotides: TGTGCCAGCAGCTTAGTCTCAGGTGCTAGCTTGCGTGAGCAGTTCTTC. This translates into CASSLVSGASLREQFF.

V and J are TRBV11-2 and TRBJ2-4; D gene ambiguous. Trimming left V 1 base short and J 5 bases short, with 9 bases between. The CDR3 sequence is 14 residues long. Germline loops: CDR1 SGHAT, CDR2 FQNNGV. For the CDR3, the DNA is TGTGCCAGCAGCTTAGGACCTTCCCAAAACATTCAGTACTTC. The encoded protein is CASSLGPSQNIQYF.

The J gene is TRBJ2-1, the V gene TRBV20-1; D ambiguous. This CDR3 spans 14 amino acids. CDR1 and CDR2 from the germline V gene are DFQATT and SNEGSKA (reference sequence). Trimming cost V 1 base and J 0 bases, with 7 bases left between them. The CDR3 loop is CSARVRNSYNEQFF. The CDR3 bases are TGCAGTGCTAGAGTGCGGAACTCCTACAATGAGCAGTTCTTC.

This chain uses TRBV20-1 with TRBJ2-1, with D tentatively TRBD2 (5 bases). CDR1 DFQATT and CDR2 SNEGSKA come from the germline V gene (reference sequence). This CDR3 comprises 12 residues. The ends were cut back, 8 bases at V and 1 base at J, with 9 bases in the middle. CDR3 nucleotide sequence: TGCAGTTGTTCGGGGTCCTACAATGAGCAGTTCTTC. The encoded protein is CSCSGSYNEQFF.

This clonotype was found a few times. The V gene is TRBV4-1, the J gene TRBJ1-2; unclear D gene. With 5 bases removed from V and 8 bases from J, the gap between germline ends came to 12 bases. The germline V gene has CDR1 MGHRA and CDR2 YSYEKL. This CDR3 comprises 12 residues. CDR3 sequence reads: CASSNRRGGYTF. CDR3 nucleotide sequence: TGCGCCAGCAGCAACCGTCGGGGAGGCTACACCTTC.

This clonotype was observed many times. This rearrangement joins TRBV2 to TRBJ1-5, with D possibly being TRBD1 (6 bases). In germline, CDR1 is SNHLY, CDR2 FYNNEI. V lost 6 bases and J lost 3, with 15 bases in between. This CDR3 has 15 residues. The CDR3 DNA follows: TGTGCCAGCAGAAAAGGCGGACAGCACAATCAGCCCCAGCATTTT. As protein: CASRKGGQHNQPQHF.

This clonotype has a count of ten or more. The gene calls are TRBV7-9 and TRBJ2-3, with D unresolved. Germline CDR1 is SEHNR and CDR2 is FQNEAQ (reference sequence). The CDR3 length is 14 residues. V was trimmed by 5 bases and J by 0 bases, leaving 9 bases between them. CDR3 coding DNA: TGTGCCAGCAGCCCCGGTGAAAGCACAGATACGCAGTATTTT. Translated: CASSPGESTDTQYF.

The genes are TRBV28 and TRBJ2-5; tentatively, D is TRBD2 (6 bases). V was pared by 6 bases and J by 2 bases, with 19 bases between. This CDR3 contains 16 residues. Germline V gene data show CDR1 as MDHEN and CDR2 as SYDVKM. CDR3 bases: TGTGCCAGCAGGACTTGGCGGGGAGTCCCGCAAGAGACCCAGTACTTC. As protein: CASRTWRGVPQETQYF.

The rearrangement uses TRBV6-1 and TRBJ2-7; 8 nucleotides agree with TRBD1. Germline-derived CDR1 and CDR2 are MNHNS and SASEGT. The junction had 8 bases not matched to a gene; V was cut back by 5 bases and J by 5 bases. This CDR3 has 14 amino acids. In DNA form, the CDR3 reads TGTGCCAGCAGTTTGGGGGGACAGGCGGACGAGCAGTACTTC. Its translation: CASSLGGQADEQYF.

CDR3 region: CASSKGLAYSTDTQYF. CDR3 nucleotides: TGTGCCAGCAGCAAGGGACTAGCGTATAGCACAGATACGCAGTATTTT. The chain combines TRBV5-4 with TRBJ2-3; 10 bases are a match to TRBD2. CDR1 SGHNT and CDR2 YYREEE come from the germline V gene (reference sequence). The V segment lost 4 bases and the J segment 0 bases; nucleotides outside the gene matches: 5. CDR3 length: 16 amino acids.

This clonotype was seen a few times. The chain recombines TRBV10-3 with TRBJ2-1, with TRBD2 as a possible D gene (6 bases). V lost 10 bases and J 8 bases, leaving 18 bases between the germline ends. The CDR3 has 13 amino acids. Germline loops: CDR1 ENHRY, CDR2 SYGVKD. For the CDR3, the DNA is TGTGCCACCTCGGCCCGGGGGAATGATGAGCAGTTCTTC. It is translated as CATSARGNDEQFF.

This clonotype appeared many times. The J gene is TRBJ1-6, the V gene TRBV7-2, with D unresolved. The V and J ends lost 0 bases and 0 bases respectively, with 9 bases between them. CDR3 length: 17 amino acids. Germline V gene lookup returns CDR1 SGHTA and CDR2 FQGNSA. CDR3 loop: CASSLAVQSSYNSPLHF. CDR3 coding DNA: TGTGCCAGCAGCTTAGCTGTGCAGAGCTCCTATAATTCACCCCTCCACTTT.

This clonotype was detected a few times. The J gene is TRBJ2-3, the V gene TRBV6-2 or TRBV6-3; perhaps D is TRBD1 or TRBD2 (5 bases each). V lost 5 bases and J 3 bases, leaving 21 bases between the germline ends. The CDR3 is made up of 17 amino acids. Germline assignment: CDR1 MNHEY and CDR2 SVGEGT. CDR3 bases: TGTGCCAGCAGTAGCGGCTTCACGGGGCAGCGGACAGATACGCAGTATTTT. Protein product: CASSSGFTGQRTDTQYF.

Of note for this clonotype: A read error may be the cause here, since a much bigger clone is one base away. The chain links TRBV25-1 to TRBJ1-5; a possible D gene is TRBD1 (5 bases). There are 13 residues in the CDR3. CDR1 and CDR2 (germline): MGHDK, SYGVNS. The CDR3 loop reads CASSDWGNQHQHF. CDR3 sequence (DNA): TGTGCCAGCAGTGACTGGGGGAATCAGCACCAGCATTTT.

This clonotype was observed a single time. The chain combines TRBV7-9 with TRBJ1-2; 8 nucleotides match TRBD1. The length of the CDR3 is 14 residues. Germline CDR1 and CDR2: SEHNR and FQNEAQ (reference sequence). With 4 bases clipped from V and 8 bases from J, the junction kept 9 bases outside the gene matches. This chain's CDR3 is CASSYEGQGDGYTF. CDR3 bases: TGTGCCAGCAGCTACGAAGGACAGGGTGACGGCTACACCTTC. Variable domain in full (rest from reference TRBV7-9 and TRBJ1-2): DTGVSQNPRHKITKRGQNVTFRCDPISEHNRLYWYRQTLGQGPEFLTYFQNEAQLEKSRLLSDRFSAERPKGSFSTLEIQRTEQGDSAMYLCASSYEGQGDGYTFGSGTRLTVV.

This clonotype was seen repeatedly, ten times or more. The chain employs TRBV6-5 and TRBJ1-1; D remains ambiguous. The CDR3 extends over 15 amino acids. The germline CDR1 and CDR2 sequences are MNHEY and SVGAGI. The V and J ends lost 5 bases and 5 bases respectively, with 18 bases between them. The CDR3 region has the DNA TGTGCCAGCAGTCAAACTGGAGGTGGTATGACTGAAGCTTTCTTT. This gives the protein CASSQTGGGMTEAFF.

The CDR3 DNA follows: TGTGCCAGCAGCTTAGCTAGCGGTGCGAACACCGGGGAGCTGTTTTTT. This sequence encodes CASSLASGANTGELFF. This chain links TRBV11-2 with TRBJ2-2, with 7 bases lining up with TRBD2. The CDR3 consists of 16 residues. Germline V gives CDR1 SGHAT, CDR2 FQNNGV. The ends lost 1 base at V and 0 bases at J; junction bases unmatched: 2.

This clonotype was observed many times. The CDR3: CASSFPPGPRRYEQYF. The CDR3 nucleotides read TGTGCCAGCAGCTTCCCGCCAGGGCCGCGGCGATACGAGCAGTACTTC. The chain has TRBV7-2 and TRBJ2-7; maybe TRBD1 (5 bases). The CDR3 consists of 16 residues. Germline CDR1 reads SGHTA; CDR2 reads FQGNSA. V lost 3 bases and J 4 bases, leaving 19 bases between the germline ends. The whole variable domain, filled in from reference TRBV7-2 and TRBJ2-7, reads GAGVSQSPSNKVTEKGKDVELRCDPISGHTALYWYRQSLGQGLEFLIYFQGNSAPDKSGLPSDRFSAERTGGSVSTLTIQRTQQEDSAVYLCASSFPPGPRRYEQYFGPGTRLTVT.

V and J are TRBV5-5 and TRBJ1-6, with TRBD1 matching over 9 bases. The CDR3 spans 15 residues. CDR1 and CDR2 (germline): SGHKS, YYEKEE (reference sequence). V lost 4 bases, J lost 8 bases, and 7 bases stayed unmatched. Written as DNA, the CDR3 is TGTGCCAGCAGCCCCGGACAGGGGTGGTATTCACCCCTCCACTTT. Translating gives CASSPGQGWYSPLHF. Full variable domain (rest looked up from reference TRBV5-5 and TRBJ1-6): DAGVTQSPTHLIKTRGQQVTLRCSPISGHKSVSWYQQVLGQGPQFIFQYYEKEERGRGNFPDRFSARQFPNYSSELNVNALLLGDSALYLCASSPGQGWYSPLHFGNGTRLTVT.

The rearrangement joins TRBV20-1 to TRBJ2-5, with 10 nucleotides matching TRBD2. Trimming at V came to 5 bases and at J to 4 bases, leaving 4 bases not matched to a gene. Germline CDR1 DFQATT, CDR2 SNEGSKA (reference sequence). The CDR3 is 13 residues long. The CDR3 DNA reads as TGCAGTGCTCGAGCGGGGGGGCCAGAGACCCAGTACTTC. Its translation: CSARAGGPETQYF.

The chain is built from TRBV10-3 and TRBJ1-1; D may be TRBD1 (5 bases). CDR1 is ENHRY and CDR2 is SYGVKD in the germline V gene. V lost 4 bases and J 4 bases, leaving 13 bases between the germline ends. The CDR3 is made up of 14 amino acids. Here the CDR3 reads CAISGIGTGTEAFF. The CDR3 DNA reads as TGTGCCATCAGTGGAATAGGGACGGGCACTGAAGCTTTCTTT.

The chain couples TRBV29-1 to TRBJ2-7; a weak D match, TRBD1 (6 bases). The CDR3 covers 13 residues. Germline values: CDR1 SQVTM, CDR2 ANQGSEA. Trimming removed 7 bases from V and 4 bases from J, with 17 bases in between. The CDR3 nucleotides read TGCAGCGCCAAGGCCCGGGACACTTACGAGCAGTACTTC. Translating gives CSAKARDTYEQYF.

The V call is TRBV6-1, the J call TRBJ1-6; D unclear. The CDR3 consists of 11 residues. V gave up 6 bases and J gave up 9 bases, with 6 bases separating them. Looked up from germline, CDR1 is MNHNS and CDR2 is SASEGT. CDR3 bases: TGTGCCAGCAGGGTAGGTTCACCCCTCCACTTT. This gives the protein CASRVGSPLHF.

This clonotype has just a few counts. This rearrangement joins TRBV20-1 to TRBJ1-3; possible D gene TRBD1, 6 bases. CDR3 length: 14 amino acids. V dropped 5 bases and J dropped 2 bases, with 13 bases sitting between them. Germline CDR1 DFQATT, CDR2 SNEGSKA (reference sequence). This CDR3 is CSAPLQGPGNTIYF. The CDR3 DNA is TGCAGTGCTCCACTCCAGGGGCCTGGAAACACCATATATTTT.

Many counts were recorded for this clonotype. The rearrangement uses TRBV7-6 and TRBJ2-1, with 9 nucleotides matching TRBD2. J lost 8 bases, V lost 1 base, and 9 bases had no gene match. The CDR3 extends over 16 amino acids. The germline CDR1 and CDR2 sequences are SGHVS and FNYEAQ. The CDR3 DNA reads as TGTGCCAGCAGCTTAGTAGCGGGGGAAATGGTATATGAGCAGTTCTTC. This sequence encodes CASSLVAGEMVYEQFF.

This clonotype was seen many times. V is TRBV12-3 or TRBV12-4 and J is TRBJ1-3; 7 bases line up with TRBD1. With V trimmed by 6 bases and J by 0 bases, 2 bases remained unmatched. The CDR3 runs 14 residues. The CDR3: CASRTGYSGNTIYF. CDR3 bases: TGTGCCAGCAGGACAGGGTACTCTGGAAACACCATATATTTT.